These T cell receptor beta chains were read from a single sample in a study of Graves' ophthalmopathy and Graves' hyperthyroidism. TCRdb called the multiplex PCR reads again in MiXCR, with one record for every CDR3 protein. The data show 580,000 or so distinct CDR3 sequences, with less than 40% seen just once and roughly 4% held by the top ten. Material: peripheral blood or thyroid tissue (not recorded which). These receptors all come from an adult man with Graves' hyperthyroidism. Each CDR3 is given with its conserved first and last residue. D genes are given only for firm matches. Size tells how often a clone was seen (once, few, many) or the class of an expanded clone, and some rows leave it out.

DNA,CDR3,size,J,V,D
TGTGCCAGCAGCTTAGTTTTTATAGCCTACGAGCAGTACTTC,CASSLVFIAYEQYF,NA,TRBJ2-7,TRBV7-2,NA
TGTGCCAGCAGCGCCCAAGGGTCCAAGCAGCCCCAGCATTTT,CASSAQGSKQPQHF,many,TRBJ1-5,TRBV7-9,NA
TGTGCCATCGGACTAGGACAGACTAGCACAGATACGCAGTATTTT,CAIGLGQTSTDTQYF,NA,TRBJ2-3,TRBV10-3,NA
TGTGCCAGCAGCTTAGAAGGGGCTAGCAGGTCCATCTACGAGCAGTACTTC,CASSLEGASRSIYEQYF,many,TRBJ2-7,TRBV7-6,NA
TGCAGCGTGATGGGGGACAGAGCGCACAATGAGCAGTTCTTC,CSVMGDRAHNEQFF,NA,TRBJ2-1,TRBV29-1,TRBD1
TGTGCCAGCAGCACCCGACAGGGGGCGAGCACCGGGGAGCTGTTTTTT,CASSTRQGASTGELFF,many,TRBJ2-2,TRBV7-3,TRBD1
TGTGCCAGCACAATGGCAGGAGATGAAAAACTGTTTTTT,CASTMAGDEKLFF,NA,TRBJ1-4,TRBV7-9,NA
TGTGCCAGCAGCTTAGGGGACGACTATGGCTACACCTTC,CASSLGDDYGYTF,NA,TRBJ1-2,TRBV7-9,NA
TGTGCCAGCAGCTTATCGGGCGGGAGCATCACCGGGGAGCTGTTTTTT,CASSLSGGSITGELFF,many,TRBJ2-2,TRBV7-9,TRBD2
TGTGCCACCAGCAGAACCCCTACCCTCAGGGGGCCGGGGGAGACCCAGTACTTC,CATSRTPTLRGPGETQYF,many,TRBJ2-5,TRBV15,TRBD1
TGTGCCAGCAGCTTAAATAGCGGGGGATACGAGCAGTACTTC,CASSLNSGGYEQYF,many,TRBJ2-7,TRBV7-9,TRBD2
TGTGCCAGCTCACCATCGGGGAACTATGGCTACACCTTC,CASSPSGNYGYTF,NA,TRBJ1-2,TRBV18,NA
TGTGCCAGCAGCCGCTATCCAGGGGGTCAAGGGGAGCAGTACTTC,CASSRYPGGQGEQYF,NA,TRBJ2-7,TRBV12-3/TRBV12-4,TRBD1
TGTGCCATCATGGGGGACAGGAGTGATACTGGAAACACCATATATTTT,CAIMGDRSDTGNTIYF,many,TRBJ1-3,TRBV10-3,TRBD1
TGTGCCAGCAGCTTAACAGGGACCCAAGAGACCCAGTACTTC,CASSLTGTQETQYF,many,TRBJ2-5,TRBV7-3,NA
TGTGCCAGCAGTGATAGCGGGAAGCGGCAGCCCCAGCATTTT,CASSDSGKRQPQHF,many,TRBJ1-5,TRBV2,NA
TGTGCCAGCAGTTACTCCCAGCGGCTGAGCTCCTACGAGCAGTACTTC,CASSYSQRLSSYEQYF,many,TRBJ2-7,TRBV6-5,NA
TGTGCCAGCAGTTTAGTCCGGGGGCTGGACTACACCTTC,CASSLVRGLDYTF,many,TRBJ1-2,TRBV12-3/TRBV12-4,NA
TGTGCCAGCAGCCAAAGGACCCAGGGCCAGCCCCAGCATTTT,CASSQRTQGQPQHF,few,TRBJ1-5,TRBV7-9,NA
TGTGCCAGCAGCTTACCAAGGGACGGGCCTAACTATGGCTACACCTTC,CASSLPRDGPNYGYTF,many,TRBJ1-2,TRBV7-2,NA
TGTGCCACCAGTGATGCCGGCCGGACTGGGAAATTACAAGAGACCCAGTACTTC,CATSDAGRTGKLQETQYF,many,TRBJ2-5,TRBV24-1,NA
TGTGCCAGCAGCCATAACAGGGCCGCTGGCTACACCTTC,CASSHNRAAGYTF,NA,TRBJ1-2,TRBV7-9,NA
TGTGCCAGCAGTGTGGGGGATTTCAATCAGCCCCAGCATTTT,CASSVGDFNQPQHF,many,TRBJ1-5,TRBV6-1,NA
TGTGCCAGCAGTTCCCTAGCGGGGGGGTTGAGCAATCAGCCCCAGCATTTT,CASSSLAGGLSNQPQHF,NA,TRBJ1-5,TRBV12-3/TRBV12-4,NA
TGCAGCAGCCTCGGACAGGCCTCTAACTATGGCTACACCTTC,CSSLGQASNYGYTF,once,TRBJ1-2,TRBV20-1,TRBD1
TGCGCCAGCAGCGACTCTATGAACACTGAAGCTTTCTTT,CASSDSMNTEAFF,NA,TRBJ1-1,TRBV5-1,NA
TGTGCCAGCAGCTTAAGGGTCGTACCTACCTACGAGCAGTACTTC,CASSLRVVPTYEQYF,few,TRBJ2-7,TRBV7-6,NA
TGTGCCAGCAGCGTAGGTAAGGGTATGAACACTGAAGCTTTCTTT,CASSVGKGMNTEAFF,NA,TRBJ1-1,TRBV9,NA
TGTGCCAGCAGTTTCGAGGGGCGAGTGAACACTGAAGCTTTCTTT,CASSFEGRVNTEAFF,few,TRBJ1-1,TRBV12-3/TRBV12-4,NA
TGCAGTGCTAGACTAGGGGGCAGTGATTCACCCCTCCACTTT,CSARLGGSDSPLHF,many,TRBJ1-6,TRBV20-1,TRBD1
TGCGCCAGCAGCCAGTTGGCAGGACAGGGGGACTACGAGCAGTACTTC,CASSQLAGQGDYEQYF,many,TRBJ2-7,TRBV4-1,TRBD1
TGCGCCAGCAGTGATCCCGACAGGAAAGGAGATGGCTACACCTTC,CASSDPDRKGDGYTF,NA,TRBJ1-2,TRBV10-2,NA
TGTGCCAGCAGTGCGCCTGACAGGGGGAAAGGCGGAGAGACCCAGTACTTC,CASSAPDRGKGGETQYF,NA,TRBJ2-5,TRBV2,TRBD1
TGTGCCAGCAGCCAACAGGGACAGTATAATTCACCCCTCCACTTT,CASSQQGQYNSPLHF,NA,TRBJ1-6,TRBV7-9,TRBD1
TGTGCCAGCAGTGAAGGGAGACGCCAGTATGGCTACACCTTC,CASSEGRRQYGYTF,many,TRBJ1-2,TRBV2,NA
TGCGCCAGCAGCTTGGCGGCAGGAGCTAATGAAAAACTGTTTTTT,CASSLAAGANEKLFF,many,TRBJ1-4,TRBV5-1,NA
TGTGCCAGCAGCCAAGTACCCACTGAAGCTTTCTTT,CASSQVPTEAFF,many,TRBJ1-1,TRBV14,NA
TGTGCCAGTAGTATACAGGCAGGGGGCGCAACTAATGAAAAACTGTTTTTT,CASSIQAGGATNEKLFF,NA,TRBJ1-4,TRBV19,TRBD1